This T cell receptor (beta chain) was found in a study of cytomegalovirus exposure and HLA in healthy donors. About the research overall: Unique TCRs from HLA-typed donors, some 85 million of them, were held in an early data release. The study's findings and limits: The study put roughly 160 TCR beta chains on its list as cytomegalovirus-associated.

From germline, CDR1 is LNHNV and CDR2 YYDKDF (reference sequence). The V gene lost 8 bases and the J gene lost 5 bases, with 12 bases spanning the gap. The CDR3 covers 12 residues. The donors gave bone marrow, and they were healthy. Primers: 60 Vbeta forward and 13 Jbeta reverse. TCRdb keeps only in-frame clones here, not all; method: immunoSEQ multiplex PCR. The sample includes around 150,000 clones, 76% of them seen just once. Worth noting for this clone: Its antigen is unknown.

The source of this sequence is a male donor in good health and CMV-seronegative. The material sequenced was PBMCs. The chain employs TRBV15 and TRBJ2-5; maybe TRBD2 (7 bases). CDR3 nucleotide sequence: TGTGCCACCCGGGGGGCGGCGGAGACCCAGTACTTC. Translation: CATRGAAETQYF.